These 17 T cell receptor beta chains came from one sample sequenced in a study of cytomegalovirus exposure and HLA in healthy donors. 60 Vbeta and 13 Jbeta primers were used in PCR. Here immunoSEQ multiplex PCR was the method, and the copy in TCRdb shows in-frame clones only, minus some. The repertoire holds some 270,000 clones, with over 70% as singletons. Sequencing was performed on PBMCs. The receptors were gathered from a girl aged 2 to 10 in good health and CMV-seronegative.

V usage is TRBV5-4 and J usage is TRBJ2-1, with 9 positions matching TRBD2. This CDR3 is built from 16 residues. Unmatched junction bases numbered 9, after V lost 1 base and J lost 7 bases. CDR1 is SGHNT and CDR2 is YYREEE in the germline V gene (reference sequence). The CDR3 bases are TGTGCCAGCAGCTTGATTAGCGGGAGTCCGGGGAATGAGCAGTTCTTC. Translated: CASSLISGSPGNEQFF.

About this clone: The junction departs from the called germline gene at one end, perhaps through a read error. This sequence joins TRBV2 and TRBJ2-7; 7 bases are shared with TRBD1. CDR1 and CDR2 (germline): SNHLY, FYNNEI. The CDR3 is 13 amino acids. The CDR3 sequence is CARSGPGGYEQYF. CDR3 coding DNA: TGCGCCCGTTCGGGGCCAGGGGGCTACGAGCAGTACTTC.

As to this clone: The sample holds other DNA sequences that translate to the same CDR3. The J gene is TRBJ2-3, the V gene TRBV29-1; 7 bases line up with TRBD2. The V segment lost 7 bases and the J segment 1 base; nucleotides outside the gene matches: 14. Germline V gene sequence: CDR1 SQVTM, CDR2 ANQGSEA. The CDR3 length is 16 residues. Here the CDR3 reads CSAEPPTGGRTDTQYF. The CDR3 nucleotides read TGCAGCGCCGAACCTCCTACGGGAGGCCGCACAGATACGCAGTATTTT.

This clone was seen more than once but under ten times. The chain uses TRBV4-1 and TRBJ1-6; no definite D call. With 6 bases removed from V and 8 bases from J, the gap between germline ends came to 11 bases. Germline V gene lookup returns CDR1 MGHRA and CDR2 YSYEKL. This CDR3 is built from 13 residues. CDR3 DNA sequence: TGCGCCAGCAGTGCAGGTTTTGATTCACCCCTCCACTTT. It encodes CASSAGFDSPLHF.

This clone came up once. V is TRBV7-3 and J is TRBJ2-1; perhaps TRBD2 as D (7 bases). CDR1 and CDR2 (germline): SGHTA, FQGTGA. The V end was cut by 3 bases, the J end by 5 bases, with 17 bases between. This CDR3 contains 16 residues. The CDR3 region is CASSFRGASPNNEQFF. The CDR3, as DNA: TGTGCCAGCAGCTTCCGGGGGGCTAGCCCGAACAATGAGCAGTTCTTC.

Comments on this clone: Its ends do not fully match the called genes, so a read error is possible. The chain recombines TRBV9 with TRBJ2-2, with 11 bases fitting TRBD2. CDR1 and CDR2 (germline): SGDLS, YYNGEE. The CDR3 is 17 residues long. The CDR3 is CASSVVVSGRGTGGLFF. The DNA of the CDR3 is TGTGCCAGCAGCGTAGTAGTTAGCGGGAGGGGAACCGGGGGGCTGTTTTTT.

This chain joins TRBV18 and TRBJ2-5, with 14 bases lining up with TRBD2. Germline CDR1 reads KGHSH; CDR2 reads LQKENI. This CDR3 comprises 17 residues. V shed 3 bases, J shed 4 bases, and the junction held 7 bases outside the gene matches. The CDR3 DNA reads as TGTGCCAGCTCACCTTTTCGTGGGACTAGCGGGGGAGAGACCCAGTACTTC. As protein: CASSPFRGTSGGETQYF.

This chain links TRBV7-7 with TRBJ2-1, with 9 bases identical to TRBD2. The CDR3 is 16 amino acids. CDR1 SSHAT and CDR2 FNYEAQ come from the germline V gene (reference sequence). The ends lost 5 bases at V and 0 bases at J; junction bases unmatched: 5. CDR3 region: CASSRSSGSSYNEQFF. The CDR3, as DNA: TGTGCCAGCAGCCGGAGTAGCGGGAGCTCCTACAATGAGCAGTTCTTC.

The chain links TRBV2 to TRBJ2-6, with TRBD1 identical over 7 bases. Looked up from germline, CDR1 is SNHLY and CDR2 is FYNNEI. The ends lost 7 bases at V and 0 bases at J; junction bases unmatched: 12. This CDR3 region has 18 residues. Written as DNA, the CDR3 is TGTGCCAGCATTGGGCGGAGGACAGGCCCCTCTGGGGCCAACGTCCTGACTTTC. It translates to CASIGRRTGPSGANVLTF.

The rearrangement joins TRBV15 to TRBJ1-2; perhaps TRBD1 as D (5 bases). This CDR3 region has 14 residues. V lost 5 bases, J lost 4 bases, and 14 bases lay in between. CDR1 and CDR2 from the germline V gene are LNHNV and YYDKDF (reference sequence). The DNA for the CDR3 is TGTGCCACCAGCCCCCTGGGGCAGGCCTATGGCTACACCTTC. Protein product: CATSPLGQAYGYTF. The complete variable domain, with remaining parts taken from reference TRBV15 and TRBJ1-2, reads DAMVIQNPRYQVTQFGKPVTLSCSQTLNHNVMYWYQQKSSQAPKLLFHYYDKDFNNEADTPDNFQSRRPNTSFCFLDIRSPGLGDTAMYLCATSPLGQAYGYTFGSGTRLTVV.

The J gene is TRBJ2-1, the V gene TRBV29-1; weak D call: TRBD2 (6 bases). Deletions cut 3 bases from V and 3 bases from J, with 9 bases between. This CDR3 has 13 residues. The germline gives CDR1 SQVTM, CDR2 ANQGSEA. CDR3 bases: TGCAGCGTTGATCCGGGACTCTACAATGAGCAGTTCTTC. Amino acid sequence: CSVDPGLYNEQFF.

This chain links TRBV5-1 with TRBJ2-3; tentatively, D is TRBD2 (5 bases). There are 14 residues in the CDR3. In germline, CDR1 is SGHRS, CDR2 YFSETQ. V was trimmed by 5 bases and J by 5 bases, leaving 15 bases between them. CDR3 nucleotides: TGCGCCAGCAGTACGGACGGACGGGGAGATACGCAGTATTTT. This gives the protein CASSTDGRGDTQYF.

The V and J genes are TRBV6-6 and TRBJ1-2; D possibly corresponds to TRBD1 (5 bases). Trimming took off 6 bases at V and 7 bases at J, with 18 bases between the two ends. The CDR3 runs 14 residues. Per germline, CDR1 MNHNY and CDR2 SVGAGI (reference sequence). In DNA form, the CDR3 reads TGTGCCAGCAGCTTGGGGCGGGGTATAAGTGGCTACACCTTC. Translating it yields CASSLGRGISGYTF.

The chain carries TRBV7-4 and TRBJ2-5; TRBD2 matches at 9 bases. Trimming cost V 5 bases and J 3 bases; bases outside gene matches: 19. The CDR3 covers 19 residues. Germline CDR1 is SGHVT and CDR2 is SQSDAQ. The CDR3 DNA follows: TGTGCCAGCAGCGAACCTTCCTCAGCTAGCGGGATAGTCGAAGAGACCCAGTACTTC. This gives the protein CASSEPSSASGIVEETQYF. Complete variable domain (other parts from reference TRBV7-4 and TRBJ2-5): GAGVSQSPRYKVAKRGRDVALRCDSISGHVTLYWYRQTLGQGSEVLTYSQSDAQRDKSGRPSGRFSAERPERSVSTLKIQRTEQGDSAVYLCASSEPSSASGIVEETQYFGPGTRLLVL.

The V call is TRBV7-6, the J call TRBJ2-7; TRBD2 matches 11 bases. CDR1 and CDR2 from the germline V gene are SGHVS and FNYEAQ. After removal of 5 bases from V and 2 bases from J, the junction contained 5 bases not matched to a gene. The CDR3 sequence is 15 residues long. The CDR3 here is CASSQKTSGAYEQYF. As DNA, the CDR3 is TGTGCCAGCAGCCAGAAGACTAGCGGGGCCTACGAGCAGTACTTC.

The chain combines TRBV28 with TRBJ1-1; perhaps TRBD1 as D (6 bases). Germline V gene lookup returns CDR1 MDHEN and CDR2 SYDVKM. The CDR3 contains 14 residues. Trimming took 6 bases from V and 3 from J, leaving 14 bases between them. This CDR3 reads CASREQGRYTEAFF. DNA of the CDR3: TGTGCCAGCAGAGAACAGGGAAGGTACACTGAAGCTTTCTTT.

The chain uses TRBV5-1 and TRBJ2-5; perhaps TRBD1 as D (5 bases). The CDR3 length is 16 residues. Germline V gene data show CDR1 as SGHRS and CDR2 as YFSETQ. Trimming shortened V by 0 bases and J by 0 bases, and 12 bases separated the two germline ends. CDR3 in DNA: TGCGCCAGCAGCTTGGTAGGGCAGGGATACCAAGAGACCCAGTACTTC. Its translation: CASSLVGQGYQETQYF.